This is a list of T cell receptor beta chains from one sample in a study of blood T cell repertoires in COVID-19. Sequenced by immunoSEQ multiplex PCR; TCRdb stores in-frame clones only, minus some. The sample shows some 390,000 clones, approximately 90% of them seen only once. Sequencing was performed on PBMCs or T cells enriched from blood (not recorded which). All receptors come from a young man who had recovered from COVID-19. Both conserved end residues are part of each CDR3. A D gene is named only where the DNA matches it firmly. Clone size is stated in some rows and not others, as once, few, many or a class when expanded.

V	size	J	D	CDR3	DNA
TRBV9	NA	TRBJ2-5	TRBD2	CASSVGRLAVQETQYF	TGTGCCAGCAGCGTAGGCCGACTAGCGGTCCAAGAGACCCAGTACTTC
TRBV18	NA	TRBJ1-2	TRBD1	CASSPQGAYYGYTF	TGTGCCAGCTCACCACAGGGGGCATACTATGGCTACACCTTC
TRBV6-2/TRBV6-3	NA	TRBJ2-7	NA	CASSSSSPYEQYF	TGTGCCAGCAGCTCCTCTAGCCCGTACGAGCAGTACTTC
TRBV7-2	NA	TRBJ2-1	TRBD2	CASSDSGRAPNEQFF	TGTGCCAGCAGCGATAGCGGGAGGGCCCCCAATGAGCAGTTCTTC
TRBV28	few	TRBJ1-2	TRBD1	CASSLNTGTVGTF	TGTGCCAGCAGTTTAAACACCGGGACAGTAGGCACCTTC
TRBV5-1	once	TRBJ1-1	NA	CASSLGPTNTEAFF	TGCGCCAGCAGCTTGGGGCCCACGAACACTGAAGCTTTCTTT
TRBV3-1/TRBV3-2	NA	TRBJ2-7	NA	CASSPGGIIRHEQYF	TGTGCCAGCAGCCCCGGAGGGATAATTCGGCACGAGCAGTACTTC
TRBV9	NA	TRBJ2-1	TRBD2	CASSPWTSGSYNEQFF	TGTGCCAGCAGCCCTTGGACTAGCGGCTCCTACAATGAGCAGTTCTTC
TRBV15	NA	TRBJ1-2	TRBD1	CATSPERGTEGNGYTF	TGTGCCACCAGCCCAGAGCGGGGGACAGAGGGTAATGGCTACACCTTC
TRBV3-1/TRBV3-2	NA	TRBJ2-1	NA	CASSQVTTNHNEQFF	TGTGCCAGCAGCCAAGTGACTACCAACCACAATGAGCAGTTCTTC
TRBV28	NA	TRBJ2-7	NA	CASSFLWERSRYEQYF	TGTGCCAGCAGTTTTTTGTGGGAGCGTTCTCGTTACGAGCAGTACTTC
TRBV5-1	NA	TRBJ2-1	NA	CASSTTSQRSYNEQFF	TGCGCCAGCAGCACCACTAGCCAAAGGTCCTACAATGAGCAGTTCTTC
TRBV11-2	NA	TRBJ2-1	TRBD2	CASRFNRWGGPSTNNEQFF	TGTGCCAGCAGATTCAATAGGTGGGGAGGGCCATCCACCAACAATGAGCAGTTCTTC
TRBV7-2	NA	TRBJ1-6	TRBD1	CASSFDRDSPLHF	TGTGCCAGCAGCTTCGACAGGGATTCACCCCTCCACTTT
TRBV3-1/TRBV3-2	NA	TRBJ2-3	TRBD2	CASSQRTRVYGTQYF	TGTGCCAGCAGCCAAAGGACTAGGGTGTATGGTACGCAGTATTTT
TRBV13	NA	TRBJ2-7	TRBD2	CASSMIIAGGYYEQYF	TGTGCCAGCAGCATGATAATAGCGGGAGGTTACTACGAGCAGTACTTC
TRBV6-5	once	TRBJ2-7	TRBD1	CASSLFQGASYEQYF	TGTGCCAGCAGCTTGTTCCAGGGGGCCTCCTACGAGCAGTACTTC
TRBV12-5	NA	TRBJ1-1	NA	CASGLIYTEAFF	TGTGCTAGTGGTTTGATCTACACTGAAGCTTTCTTT
TRBV15	NA	TRBJ2-7	TRBD1	CATSRDLSGTGFDEQYF	TGTGCCACCAGCAGAGATCTATCGGGGACAGGGTTCGACGAGCAGTACTTC
TRBV28	NA	TRBJ2-6	TRBD1	CASDEGQGLSGANVLTF	TGTGCCAGCGATGAGGGACAGGGGTTATCTGGGGCCAACGTCCTGACTTTC
TRBV11-2	NA	TRBJ2-7	TRBD1	CASSLRGQGRAEQYF	TGTGCCAGCAGCTTAAGGGGACAGGGGCGTGCCGAGCAGTACTTC
TRBV7-2	NA	TRBJ2-5	NA	CASSLGAGESTRTQYF	TGTGCCAGCAGCTTAGGTGCCGGGGAATCCACCAGGACCCAGTACTTC
TRBV27	NA	TRBJ1-6	TRBD1	CASSLSGQGTSSYNSPLHF	TGTGCCAGCAGTTTATCTGGACAGGGGACGAGCTCCTATAATTCACCCCTCCACTTT
TRBV10-1	NA	TRBJ1-6	NA	CASSEFPDSPLHF	TGCGCCAGCAGTGAGTTTCCTGATTCACCCCTCCACTTT
TRBV5-1	NA	TRBJ2-7	TRBD1	CASSWGTGGASSAYEQYF	TGCGCCAGCAGCTGGGGGACAGGGGGCGCGTCCTCCGCTTACGAGCAGTACTTC
TRBV29-1	NA	TRBJ2-3	NA	CSVGRGYTDTQYF	TGCAGCGTTGGGAGGGGCTACACAGATACGCAGTATTTT